The T cell receptor (beta chain) under discussion was sequenced for a study of blood T cell repertoires in COVID-19. The overall study: Whether acute or convalescent, the COVID-19 samples came from the United States, Italy and Spain. T cells, B-cell-depleted T cells, or PBMCs supplied cDNA or gDNA.

This clone appeared a single time. Authors' analysis steps: Estimates of nucleated cell counts were drawn from the amplification of reference gene primers. The table came from immunoSEQ multiplex PCR; TCRdb's copy has only in-frame clones and leaves some out. The V and J calls and clone size come from that table; D and trimming were worked out from the DNA. This repertoire shows roughly 150,000 clones, around 80% found once; its top ten account for 13% to 15%. This CDR3 has 14 residues. Germline V gene sequence: CDR1 LNHDA, CDR2 SQIVND (reference sequence). The V segment lost 9 bases and the J segment 2 bases; nucleotides outside the gene matches: 4.

The sample consisted of peripheral blood. The source is a human donor with acute or convalescent COVID-19. The donor label of this sample is uncertain. The V and J genes are TRBV19 and TRBJ2-7; 13 bases line up with TRBD2. The CDR3 spells CASSTSGGAYEQYF. For the CDR3, the DNA is TGTGCCAGCTCCACTAGCGGGGGGGCCTACGAGCAGTACTTC.